This T cell receptor (beta chain) is from a study of OX40 agonist ivuxolimab in advanced cancers. Whole-study context: Patients with prior anti-PD-1, anti-PD-L1 or anti-CTLA-4 therapy were eligible; 40% had some.

Trimming left V 7 bases short and J 2 bases short, with 17 bases between. Germline CDR1 SQVTM, CDR2 ANQGSEA. The CDR3 totals 14 residues. The assay was immunoSEQ multiplex PCR, and TCRdb's table has in-frame clones only and misses some. The sample lists fewer than 90,000 clones; 65% to 90% were seen once. In this sample, this clone turned up a few times. Antigen specificity is unknown. The study, taken as a whole, reports: Partial responders treated at 0.1-3.0 mg/kg exhibited clonal expansion among the lowest measured. On average, CD8+ T cells showed a greater number of expanded clones than CD4+. Among the nonresponders, some also had low normalized T-cell clonal expansion.

The genes are TRBV29-1 and TRBJ1-2; D might be TRBD1 (5 bases). The specimen was CD4+ or CD8+ T cells sorted from blood, collected in a trial of the OX40 agonist ivuxolimab. The receptor was derived from an adult with an advanced solid tumor such as melanoma, head and neck, liver or kidney cancer. In DNA form, the CDR3 reads TGCAGCGCCGGGGACCCAGAATCGAACTATGGCTACACCTTC. It codes for CSAGDPESNYGYTF. The full variable domain, with the rest looked up from reference TRBV29-1 and TRBJ1-2, is SAVISQKPSRDICQRGTSLTIQCQVDSQVTMMFWYRQQPGQSLTLIATANQGSEATYESGFVIDKFPISRPNLTFSTLTVSNMSPEDSSIYLCSAGDPESNYGYTFGSGTRLTVV.